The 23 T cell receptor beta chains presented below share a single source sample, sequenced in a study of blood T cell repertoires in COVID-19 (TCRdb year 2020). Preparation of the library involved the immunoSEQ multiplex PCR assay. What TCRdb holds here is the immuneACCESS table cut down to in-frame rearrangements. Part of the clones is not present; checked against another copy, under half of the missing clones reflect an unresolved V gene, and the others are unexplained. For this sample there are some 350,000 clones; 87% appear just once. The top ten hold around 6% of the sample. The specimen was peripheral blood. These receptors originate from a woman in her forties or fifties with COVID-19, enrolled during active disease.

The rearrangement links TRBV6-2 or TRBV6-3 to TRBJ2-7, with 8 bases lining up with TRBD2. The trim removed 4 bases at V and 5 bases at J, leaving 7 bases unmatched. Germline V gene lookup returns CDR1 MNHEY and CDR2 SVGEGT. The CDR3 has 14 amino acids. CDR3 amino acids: CASSLGGGLNEQYF. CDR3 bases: TGTGCCAGCAGTTTGGGCGGGGGGCTCAACGAGCAGTACTTC.

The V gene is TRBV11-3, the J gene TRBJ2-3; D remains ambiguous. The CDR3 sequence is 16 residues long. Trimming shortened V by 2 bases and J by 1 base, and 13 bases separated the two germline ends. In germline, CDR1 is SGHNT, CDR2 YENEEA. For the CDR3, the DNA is TGTGCCAGCAGCTTAAACAAAATCCTTGGCACAGATACGCAGTATTTT. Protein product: CASSLNKILGTDTQYF.

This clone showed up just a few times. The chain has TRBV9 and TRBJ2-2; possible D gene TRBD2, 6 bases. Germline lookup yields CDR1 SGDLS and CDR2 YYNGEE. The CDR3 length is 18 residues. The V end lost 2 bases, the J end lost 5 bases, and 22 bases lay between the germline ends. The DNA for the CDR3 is TGTGCCAGCAGCGTGAGGCCCTTGGGACTCCTCGGGACCGGGGAGCTGTTTTTT. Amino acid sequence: CASSVRPLGLLGTGELFF.

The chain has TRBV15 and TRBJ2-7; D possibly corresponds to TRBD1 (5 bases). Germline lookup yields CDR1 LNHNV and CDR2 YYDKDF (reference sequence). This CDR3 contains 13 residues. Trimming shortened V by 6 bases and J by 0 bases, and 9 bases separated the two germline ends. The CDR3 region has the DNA TGTGCCACCAGGCAGGGTATCTCCTACGAGCAGTACTTC. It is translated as CATRQGISYEQYF.

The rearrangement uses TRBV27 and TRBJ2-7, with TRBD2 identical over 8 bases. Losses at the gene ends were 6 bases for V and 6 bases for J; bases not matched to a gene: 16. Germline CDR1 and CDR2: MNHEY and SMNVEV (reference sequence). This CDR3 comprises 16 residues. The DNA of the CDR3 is TGTGCCAGCAGCCTATGGGGGGCGGGAGGCCCAGTCGAGCAGTACTTC. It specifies CASSLWGAGGPVEQYF.

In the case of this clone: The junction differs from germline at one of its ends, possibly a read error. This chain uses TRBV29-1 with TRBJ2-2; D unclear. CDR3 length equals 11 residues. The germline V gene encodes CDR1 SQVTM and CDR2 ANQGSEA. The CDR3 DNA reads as TGTGTCACGTCCGGCACCGGGGAGCTGTTTTTT. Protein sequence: CVTSGTGELFF.

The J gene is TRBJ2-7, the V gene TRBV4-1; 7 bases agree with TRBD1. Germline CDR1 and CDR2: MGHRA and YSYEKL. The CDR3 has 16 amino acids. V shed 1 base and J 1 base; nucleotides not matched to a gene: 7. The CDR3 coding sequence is TGCGCCAGCAGCCAAGTACCGACAGGGCGTTCCTACGAGCAGTACTTC. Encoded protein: CASSQVPTGRSYEQYF.

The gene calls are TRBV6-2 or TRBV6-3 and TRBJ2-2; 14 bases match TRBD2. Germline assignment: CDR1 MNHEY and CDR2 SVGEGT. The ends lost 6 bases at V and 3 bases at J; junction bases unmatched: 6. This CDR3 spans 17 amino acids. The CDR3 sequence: CASSPGLAGVHTGELFF. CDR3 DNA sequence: TGTGCCAGCAGCCCGGGACTAGCGGGAGTGCACACCGGGGAGCTGTTTTTT.

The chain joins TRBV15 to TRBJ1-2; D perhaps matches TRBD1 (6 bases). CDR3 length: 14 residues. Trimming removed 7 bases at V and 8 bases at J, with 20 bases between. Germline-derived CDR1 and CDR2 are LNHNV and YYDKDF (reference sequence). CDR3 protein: CATMPQGLGRGYTF. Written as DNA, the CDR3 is TGTGCCACCATGCCGCAGGGGCTGGGGAGAGGCTACACCTTC.

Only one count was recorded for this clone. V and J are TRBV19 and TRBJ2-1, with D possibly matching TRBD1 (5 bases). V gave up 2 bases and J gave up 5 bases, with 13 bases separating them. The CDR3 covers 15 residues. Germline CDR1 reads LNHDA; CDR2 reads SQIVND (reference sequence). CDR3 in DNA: TGTGCCAGTAGTATATTGACAGCCTGGAACAATGAGCAGTTCTTC. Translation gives CASSILTAWNNEQFF.

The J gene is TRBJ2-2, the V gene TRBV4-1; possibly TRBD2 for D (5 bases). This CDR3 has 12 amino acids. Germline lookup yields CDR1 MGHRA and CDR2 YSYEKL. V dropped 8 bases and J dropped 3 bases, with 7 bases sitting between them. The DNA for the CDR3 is TGCGCCAGCGGGAGCCACACCGGGGAGCTGTTTTTT. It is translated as CASGSHTGELFF.

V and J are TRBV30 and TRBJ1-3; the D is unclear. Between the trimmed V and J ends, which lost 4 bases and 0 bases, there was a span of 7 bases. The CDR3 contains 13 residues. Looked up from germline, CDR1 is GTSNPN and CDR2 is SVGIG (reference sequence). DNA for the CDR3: TGTGCCTGGATTGCAGGCTCTGGAAACACCATATATTTT. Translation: CAWIAGSGNTIYF.

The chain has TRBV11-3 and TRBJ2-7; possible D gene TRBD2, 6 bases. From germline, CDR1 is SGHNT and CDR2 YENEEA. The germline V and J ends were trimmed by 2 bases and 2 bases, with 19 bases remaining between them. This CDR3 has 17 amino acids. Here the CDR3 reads CASSLYPSGTFPYEQYF. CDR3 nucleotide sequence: TGTGCCAGCAGCTTATACCCTTCCGGGACTTTCCCCTACGAGCAGTACTTC. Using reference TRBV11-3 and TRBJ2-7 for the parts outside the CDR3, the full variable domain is EAGVVQSPRYKIIEKKQPVAFWCNPISGHNTLYWYLQNLGQGPELLIRYENEEAVDDSQLPKDRFSAERLKGVDSTLKIQPAELGDSAVYLCASSLYPSGTFPYEQYFGPGTRLTVT.

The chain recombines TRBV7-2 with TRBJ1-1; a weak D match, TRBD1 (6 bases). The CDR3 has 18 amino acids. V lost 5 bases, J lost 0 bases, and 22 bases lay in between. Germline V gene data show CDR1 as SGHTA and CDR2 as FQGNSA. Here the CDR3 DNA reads TGTGCCAGCAGCCAGAGACCAGGGGAAGGACCAATGAACACTGAAGCTTTCTTT. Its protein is CASSQRPGEGPMNTEAFF.

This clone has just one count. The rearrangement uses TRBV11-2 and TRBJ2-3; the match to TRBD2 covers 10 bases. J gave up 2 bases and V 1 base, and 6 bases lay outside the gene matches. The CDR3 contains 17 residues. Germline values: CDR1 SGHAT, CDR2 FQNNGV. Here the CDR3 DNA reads TGTGCCAGCAGCTTAGTACCTAGCGGGAGTATCACAGATACGCAGTATTTT. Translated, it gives CASSLVPSGSITDTQYF.

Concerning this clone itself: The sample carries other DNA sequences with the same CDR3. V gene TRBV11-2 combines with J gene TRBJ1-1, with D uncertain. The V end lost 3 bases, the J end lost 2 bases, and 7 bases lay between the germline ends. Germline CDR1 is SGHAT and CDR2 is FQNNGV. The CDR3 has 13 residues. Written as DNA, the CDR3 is TGTGCCAGCAGCTTGTCTCTAAACACTGAAGCTTTCTTT. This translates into CASSLSLNTEAFF.

CDR3 protein: CASSGTGSADTQYF. CDR3 DNA sequence: TGCGCCAGCTCCGGGACAGGGTCGGCAGATACGCAGTATTTT. This sequence joins TRBV5-1 and TRBJ2-3, with TRBD1 matching over 9 bases. The germline V gene encodes CDR1 SGHRS and CDR2 YFSETQ. V gave up 7 bases and J gave up 4 bases; unmatched junction bases: 7. This CDR3 contains 14 residues.

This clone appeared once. CDR3 nucleotides: TGTGCCAGTAGACCCAAGGGACAGCAATCTAACTATGGCTACACCTTC. It is translated as CASRPKGQQSNYGYTF. The J gene is TRBJ1-2, the V gene TRBV19; TRBD1 aligns across 7 bases. The CDR3 consists of 16 residues. Germline assignment: CDR1 LNHDA and CDR2 SQIVND (reference sequence). V shed 6 bases, J shed 0 bases, and the junction held 10 bases outside the gene matches. The variable domain in full, with the rest retrieved from reference TRBV19 and TRBJ1-2, is DGGITQSPKYLFRKEGQNVTLSCEQNLNHDAMYWYRQDPGQGLRLIYYSQIVNDFQKGDIAEGYSVSREKKESFPLTVTSAQKNPTAFYLCASRPKGQQSNYGYTFGSGTRLTVV.

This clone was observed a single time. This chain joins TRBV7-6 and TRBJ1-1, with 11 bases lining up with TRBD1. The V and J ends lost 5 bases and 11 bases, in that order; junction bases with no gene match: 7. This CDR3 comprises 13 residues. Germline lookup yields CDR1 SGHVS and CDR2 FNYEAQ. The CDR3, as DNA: TGTGCCAGCAGCCAAGGGGACAGGGGGTTGGCTTTCTTT. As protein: CASSQGDRGLAFF.

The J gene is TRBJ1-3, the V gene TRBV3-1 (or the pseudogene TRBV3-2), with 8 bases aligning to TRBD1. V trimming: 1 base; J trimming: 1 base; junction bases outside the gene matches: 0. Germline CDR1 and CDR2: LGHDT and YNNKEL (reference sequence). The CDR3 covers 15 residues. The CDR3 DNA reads TGTGCCAGCAGCCAAGGACAGGGGTCTGGAAACACCATATATTTT. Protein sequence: CASSQGQGSGNTIYF.

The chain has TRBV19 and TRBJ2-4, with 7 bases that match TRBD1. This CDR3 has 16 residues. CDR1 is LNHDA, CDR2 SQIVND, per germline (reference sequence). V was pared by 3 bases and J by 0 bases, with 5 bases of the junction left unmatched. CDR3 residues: CASSMGQLLAKNIQYF. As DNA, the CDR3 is TGTGCCAGTAGTATGGGACAGCTACTAGCCAAAAACATTCAGTACTTC.

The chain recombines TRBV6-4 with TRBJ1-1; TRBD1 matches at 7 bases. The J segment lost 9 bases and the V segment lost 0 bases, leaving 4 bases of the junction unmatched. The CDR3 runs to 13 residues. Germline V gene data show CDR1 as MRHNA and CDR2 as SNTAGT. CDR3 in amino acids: CASSDSPRGKAFF. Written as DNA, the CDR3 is TGTGCCAGCAGTGACTCGCCCAGGGGGAAAGCTTTCTTT.

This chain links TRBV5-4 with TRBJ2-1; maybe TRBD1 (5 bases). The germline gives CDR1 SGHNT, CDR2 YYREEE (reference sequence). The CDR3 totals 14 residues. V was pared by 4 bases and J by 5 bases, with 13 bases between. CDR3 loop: CASSAWGLNNEQFF. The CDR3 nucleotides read TGTGCCAGCAGCGCCTGGGGCCTAAACAATGAGCAGTTCTTC.